The present T cell receptor beta chain was sequenced within a study of CD8 T cells in Susac syndrome. Sequencing of TCR beta, carried out with a high-throughput approach, was applied to CD8+ and CD4+ T cells from the blood. Trimming removed 0 bases at V and 2 bases at J, with 5 bases between. The CDR3 extends over 13 amino acids. The germline CDR1 and CDR2 sequences are MGHRA and YSYEKL. RNA totalling about 0.45 to 1 ug underwent reverse transcription with random hexamers. Each CDR3 protein is one row after TCRdb ran MiXCR on the immunoSEQ multiplex PCR reads. The sample consists of about 400,000 distinct CDR3 sequences, approximately 89% of them appearing once.

The chain couples TRBV4-1 to TRBJ2-7, with unresolved D. This TCR came from a human donor with multiple sclerosis. Sequenced input: CD8+ T cells from PBMCs. CDR3 residues: CASSQDIAYEQYF. In DNA, the CDR3 is TGCGCCAGCAGCCAAGACATTGCCTACGAGCAGTACTTC.